This T cell receptor (beta chain) was sequenced during a study of T cell repertoires in aging, cancer and after chemotherapy. Background on the study: Glioblastoma patients receiving temozolomide-based therapy gave paired samples before and after chemotherapy.

Amplification of TCR beta used genomic DNA extracted from peripheral blood. On this clonotype itself: Its antigen is as yet unknown.

V was trimmed by 6 bases and J by 0 bases, leaving 12 bases between them. The CDR3 has 15 amino acids. Per the germline V gene, CDR1 is ENHRY and CDR2 is SYGVKD. Study results and caveats: Untreated cancer patients had significantly lower blood TCR diversity than age-matched healthy donors.

A mixed TRB-A/B primer pool amplified rearranged TRB by multiplex touch-down PCR. TCRdb redid the calling of the multiplex PCR reads with MiXCR, one entry per CDR3 protein. Here the sample spans roughly 5,300 distinct CDR3 sequences, approximately 30% being singletons. The chain is built from TRBV10-3 and TRBJ1-5, with D hard to call. The TCR sequence derives from a human donor with a solid tumor. The specimen sequenced was blood. Written as DNA, the CDR3 is TGTGCCATCAGCGCGTTGATCGATAGCAATCAGCCCCAGCATTTT. Protein sequence: CAISALIDSNQPQHF.